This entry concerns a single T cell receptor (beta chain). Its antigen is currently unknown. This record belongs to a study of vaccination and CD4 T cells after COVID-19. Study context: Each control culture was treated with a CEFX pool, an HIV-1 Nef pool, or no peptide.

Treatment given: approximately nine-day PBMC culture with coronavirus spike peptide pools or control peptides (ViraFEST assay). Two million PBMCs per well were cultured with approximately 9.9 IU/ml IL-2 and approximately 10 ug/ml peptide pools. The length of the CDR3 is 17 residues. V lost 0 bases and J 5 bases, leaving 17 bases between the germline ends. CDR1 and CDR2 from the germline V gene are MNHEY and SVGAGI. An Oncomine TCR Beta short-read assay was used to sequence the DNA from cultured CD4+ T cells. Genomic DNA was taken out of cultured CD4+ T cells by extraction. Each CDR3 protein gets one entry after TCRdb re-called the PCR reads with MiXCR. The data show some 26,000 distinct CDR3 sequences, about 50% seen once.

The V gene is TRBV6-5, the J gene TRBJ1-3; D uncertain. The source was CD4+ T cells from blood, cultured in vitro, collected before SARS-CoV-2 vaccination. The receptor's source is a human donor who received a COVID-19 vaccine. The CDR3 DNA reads TGTGCCAGCAGTTACTCCGGAGGGAACTCTGTTCGAAACACCATATATTTT. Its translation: CASSYSGGNSVRNTIYF.